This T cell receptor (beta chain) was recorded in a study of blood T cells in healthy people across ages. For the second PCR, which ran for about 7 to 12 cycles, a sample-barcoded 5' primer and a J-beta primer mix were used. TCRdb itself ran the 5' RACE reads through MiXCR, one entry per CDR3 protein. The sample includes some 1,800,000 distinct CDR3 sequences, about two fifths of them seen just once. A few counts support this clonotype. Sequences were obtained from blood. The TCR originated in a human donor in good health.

The CDR3 loop reads CASTSRGYTEAFF. The CDR3 DNA sequence: TGTGCCAGCACGAGTCGGGGGTACACTGAAGCTTTCTTT. The rearrangement links TRBV7-9 to TRBJ1-1, with D perhaps TRBD1 (5 bases). The germline V gene encodes CDR1 SEHNR and CDR2 FQNEAQ (reference sequence). This CDR3 spans 13 amino acids. V was shortened by 7 bases and J by 3 bases, with 12 bases between the two germline ends.